Listed here are 28 T cell receptor beta chains from one sample, sequenced in a study of blood T cell repertoires in COVID-19. Using immunoSEQ multiplex PCR, the repertoire was profiled, and TCRdb retains in-frame clones only, with some absent. The repertoire holds about 42,000 clones, with roughly three quarters as singletons. The sample was peripheral blood. These TCRs come from an older man with acute or convalescent COVID-19.

The chain combines TRBV19 with TRBJ1-2; D perhaps matches TRBD1 (6 bases). CDR1 is LNHDA, CDR2 SQIVND, per germline (reference sequence). The germline V and J ends were trimmed by 0 bases and 6 bases, with 8 bases remaining between them. CDR3 length: 13 amino acids. The CDR3 DNA reads as TGTGCCAGTAGTATAGAGGGGGCGAATGGCTACACCTTC. Residues: CASSIEGANGYTF.

The chain employs TRBV25-1 and TRBJ2-1; 9 bases match TRBD2. The germline V gene has CDR1 MGHDK and CDR2 SYGVNS. The V segment lost 6 bases and the J segment 7 bases; nucleotides outside the gene matches: 7. The CDR3 contains 14 residues. The CDR3 DNA follows: TGTGCCAGCAGAGGTAGCGGGAGTAGAAATGAGCAGTTCTTC. This encodes CASRGSGSRNEQFF. The variable domain in full, with the rest retrieved from reference TRBV25-1 and TRBJ2-1, is EADIYQTPRYLVIGTGKKITLECSQTMGHDKMYWYQQDPGMELHLIHYSYGVNSTEKGDLSSESTVSRIRTEHFPLTLESARPSHTSQYLCASRGSGSRNEQFFGPGTRLTVL.

V usage is TRBV6-2 or TRBV6-3 and J usage is TRBJ1-5; 7 nucleotides align to TRBD1. The germline V gene encodes CDR1 MNHEY and CDR2 SVGEGT. The V gene end was trimmed by 6 bases and the J gene end by 6 bases; junction bases not matched to a gene: 11. The CDR3 extends over 15 amino acids. As DNA, the CDR3 is TGTGCCAGCAGCTCCTTTGACAGGGCTCGTCAGCCCCAGCATTTT. It codes for CASSSFDRARQPQHF.

The chain is built from TRBV7-9 and TRBJ1-1; tentative D call: TRBD1 (5 bases). This CDR3 has 13 residues. Trimming removed 7 bases from V and 8 bases from J, with 17 bases in between. CDR1 is SEHNR and CDR2 is FQNEAQ in the germline V gene (reference sequence). The DNA for the CDR3 is TGTGCCAGCATCTCACTGGAGGGGTTGGAAGCTTTCTTT. This encodes CASISLEGLEAFF.

The V gene is TRBV5-4, the J gene TRBJ2-1, with 13 bases fitting TRBD2. From germline, CDR1 is SGHNT and CDR2 YYREEE (reference sequence). The CDR3 runs to 17 residues. J gave up 8 bases and V 2 bases, and 10 bases lay outside the gene matches. The CDR3 protein is CASSFPTSGRPLDEQFF. CDR3 coding DNA: TGTGCCAGCAGCTTCCCGACTAGCGGGAGGCCCTTAGATGAGCAGTTCTTC. Drawing the rest from reference TRBV5-4 and TRBJ2-1, the complete variable domain is ETGVTQSPTHLIKTRGQQVTLRCSSQSGHNTVSWYQQALGQGPQFIFQYYREEENGRGNFPPRFSGLQFPNYSSELNVNALELDDSALYLCASSFPTSGRPLDEQFFGPGTRLTVL.

J is TRBJ1-6 and V is TRBV5-1, with D maybe TRBD1 (6 bases). Between the trimmed V and J ends, which lost 0 bases and 6 bases, there was a span of 16 bases. This CDR3 region has 17 residues. Germline V gene lookup returns CDR1 SGHRS and CDR2 YFSETQ. This CDR3 is CASSLGVVVGGNSPLHF. CDR3 DNA sequence: TGCGCCAGCAGCTTGGGAGTAGTGGTAGGGGGTAATTCACCCCTCCACTTT.

The chain couples TRBV7-2 to TRBJ2-1; 11 nucleotides line up with TRBD2. This CDR3 spans 16 amino acids. V was clipped by 0 bases and J by 4 bases; unmatched bases: 2. The germline V gene has CDR1 SGHTA and CDR2 FQGNSA. The CDR3 reads CASSLAGTSGYNEQFF. CDR3 DNA: TGTGCCAGCAGCTTAGCCGGGACTAGCGGTTACAATGAGCAGTTCTTC.

This chain uses TRBV29-1 with TRBJ1-3; D gene uncertain. This CDR3 region has 15 residues. Germline V lookup: CDR1 SQVTM, CDR2 ANQGSEA. Trimming cost V 4 bases and J 4 bases, with 17 bases left between them. The CDR3 DNA reads TGCAGCGTTGGTCCGGGCCGACGGGGAGGAAACACCATATATTTT. Translation gives CSVGPGRRGGNTIYF.

The chain is built from TRBV6-5 and TRBJ1-5; TRBD1 agrees at 8 bases. Per the germline V gene, CDR1 is MNHEY and CDR2 is SVGAGI. This CDR3 contains 15 residues. With 9 bases clipped from V and 1 base from J, the junction kept 8 bases outside the gene matches. The CDR3 nucleotides are TGTGCCAGTTTTTCGGGACAGGTCAGCAATCAGCCCCAGCATTTT. This codes for CASFSGQVSNQPQHF.

The chain employs TRBV11-2 and TRBJ2-5; 11 positions match TRBD2. V gave up 1 base and J gave up 5 bases; unmatched junction bases: 6. CDR3 size: 16 residues. Germline CDR1 reads SGHAT; CDR2 reads FQNNGV. The CDR3 reads CASSLGPSGGPETQYF. The DNA of the CDR3 is TGTGCCAGCAGCTTAGGTCCTAGCGGGGGGCCGGAGACCCAGTACTTC.

The rearrangement joins TRBV7-8 to TRBJ1-1, with D perhaps TRBD1 (5 bases). The V gene lost 2 bases and the J gene lost 5 bases, with 12 bases spanning the gap. This CDR3 has 14 amino acids. Per the germline V gene, CDR1 is SGHVS and CDR2 is FQNEAQ. The CDR3 reads CASSLLRGETEAFF. DNA for the CDR3: TGTGCCAGCAGCTTATTGCGGGGCGAAACTGAAGCTTTCTTT.

The V gene is TRBV7-3, the J gene TRBJ2-3, with 7 bases lining up with TRBD2. V lost 9 bases and J lost 4; bases outside the gene matches: 7. Germline V gene data show CDR1 as SGHTA and CDR2 as FQGTGA. CDR3 size: 13 residues. CDR3 nucleotides: TGTGCCAGTGGGAGGGGAAGTGCAGATACGCAGTATTTT. Its translation: CASGRGSADTQYF.

The rearrangement uses TRBV5-1 and TRBJ2-1; 16 bases map to TRBD2. J gave up 2 bases and V 4 bases, and 0 bases lay outside the gene matches. Looked up from germline, CDR1 is SGHRS and CDR2 is YFSETQ. CDR3 length: 16 residues. The CDR3 coding sequence is TGCGCCAGCAGCGGGACTAGCGGGGGGGCCTACAATGAGCAGTTCTTC. It translates to CASSGTSGGAYNEQFF.

The gene calls are TRBV15 and TRBJ2-7; 8 bases match TRBD1. V lost 0 bases, J lost 5 bases, and 9 bases stayed unmatched. The CDR3 sequence is 16 residues long. Germline values: CDR1 LNHNV, CDR2 YYDKDF (reference sequence). The CDR3 DNA reads as TGTGCCACCAGCAGAGATCGCACAGGGGGGACTGACGAGCAGTACTTC. As protein: CATSRDRTGGTDEQYF.

This clone was observed a single time. The chain couples TRBV29-1 to TRBJ1-1, with TRBD1 matching over 8 bases. CDR3 size: 13 residues. The V gene's germline CDR1 is SQVTM and CDR2 ANQGSEA. Losses at the gene ends were 7 bases for V and 3 bases for J; bases not matched to a gene: 7. The CDR3 protein is CSGRTGIDTEAFF. CDR3 bases: TGCAGCGGACGGACAGGGATAGACACTGAAGCTTTCTTT.

The chain combines TRBV28 with TRBJ2-3; 8 nucleotides agree with TRBD2. The CDR3 is 15 amino acids. The J segment lost 0 bases and the V segment lost 6 bases, leaving 5 bases of the junction unmatched. The germline V gene has CDR1 MDHEN and CDR2 SYDVKM. CDR3 in amino acids: CASSRPSGSTDTQYF. In DNA form, the CDR3 reads TGTGCCAGCAGCCGACCTAGCGGGAGCACAGATACGCAGTATTTT.

The chain employs TRBV6-1 and TRBJ2-7; D unresolved. The length of the CDR3 is 16 residues. Germline V gives CDR1 MNHNS, CDR2 SASEGT. V lost 0 bases and J lost 2, with 14 bases in between. CDR3 DNA sequence: TGTGCCAGCAGTGAAGCGTATGACACGGTCGCCTACGAGCAGTACTTC. Its protein is CASSEAYDTVAYEQYF.

The chain joins TRBV6-2 or TRBV6-3 to TRBJ1-2, with a tentative D call TRBD1 (6 bases). The CDR3 is 14 residues long. Germline V lookup: CDR1 MNHEY, CDR2 SVGEGT. V lost 5 bases and J 2 bases, leaving 12 bases between the germline ends. The CDR3 DNA follows: TGTGCCAGCAGTACCAGACAGGAAAACTATGGCTACACCTTC. Protein: CASSTRQENYGYTF.

This clone was counted once. The chain recombines TRBV2 with TRBJ1-5, with a possible D match to TRBD1 (5 bases). V lost 5 bases to trimming and J lost 11 bases, with 10 bases between them. CDR3 size: 11 residues. Germline loops: CDR1 SNHLY, CDR2 FYNNEI. The CDR3 DNA sequence: TGTGCCAGCAGTAACCGGGACTCCCAGCATTTT. Encoded protein: CASSNRDSQHF.

The rearrangement joins TRBV28 to TRBJ1-2; the match to TRBD1 covers 9 bases. This CDR3 is built from 15 residues. With V trimmed by 6 bases and J by 4 bases, 9 bases remained unmatched. The V gene's germline CDR1 is MDHEN and CDR2 SYDVKM. For the CDR3, the DNA is TGTGCCAGCAGATCCGGGACAGGGCCGGCCTATGGCTACACCTTC. Translation gives CASRSGTGPAYGYTF.

The chain combines TRBV5-6 with TRBJ2-7, with D perhaps TRBD2 (7 bases). Germline-derived CDR1 and CDR2 are SGHDT and YYEEEE. The CDR3 runs to 15 residues. V was pared by 4 bases and J by 0 bases, with 14 bases between. The CDR3 protein is CASSGTTSVSYEQYF. DNA of the CDR3: TGTGCCAGCAGCGGGACAACTAGCGTCTCCTACGAGCAGTACTTC.

This chain uses TRBV27 with TRBJ1-6, with TRBD1 matching over 8 bases. This CDR3 comprises 15 residues. Losses at the gene ends were 4 bases for V and 6 bases for J; bases not matched to a gene: 5. CDR1 MNHEY and CDR2 SMNVEV come from the germline V gene (reference sequence). CDR3 bases: TGTGCCAGCAGTTCAAGGACAGGGAGTAATTCACCCCTCCACTTT. It is translated as CASSSRTGSNSPLHF.

The chain is built from TRBV10-1 and TRBJ1-6, with 9 bases matching TRBD1. CDR1 and CDR2 (germline): WNHNN, SYGVQD (reference sequence). CDR3 length: 15 amino acids. The junction had 13 bases not matched to a gene; V was cut back by 6 bases and J by 13 bases. Here the CDR3 reads CASRVGQGIIHPLHF. As DNA, the CDR3 is TGCGCCAGCAGGGTTGGACAGGGGATAATTCACCCCCTCCACTTT.

The rearrangement joins TRBV13 to TRBJ2-2; the D gene is possibly TRBD1 (5 bases). The CDR3 sequence is 13 residues long. From germline, CDR1 is PRHDT and CDR2 FYEKMQ (reference sequence). V gave up 3 bases and J gave up 3 bases, with 5 bases separating them. The CDR3 loop reads CASSFRDTGELFF. The CDR3 DNA reads TGTGCCAGCAGCTTCAGGGACACCGGGGAGCTGTTTTTT.

As concerns this clone: The same CDR3 also results from other DNA sequences found in this sample. The V and J genes are TRBV5-4 and TRBJ2-7, with 8 nucleotides matching TRBD1. The CDR3 consists of 15 residues. CDR1 is SGHNT and CDR2 is YYREEE in the germline V gene (reference sequence). J gave up 1 base and V 0 bases, and 3 bases lay outside the gene matches. The CDR3 DNA sequence: TGTGCCAGCAGCTTGGGGCAGGGGGCTTCCTACGAGCAGTACTTC. As protein: CASSLGQGASYEQYF.

This clone was recorded only once. The chain links TRBV5-1 to TRBJ2-2, with D possibly being TRBD1 (6 bases). The V end was cut by 0 bases, the J end by 7 bases, with 10 bases between. The CDR3 has 14 amino acids. CDR1 and CDR2 from the germline V gene are SGHRS and YFSETQ. Written as DNA, the CDR3 is TGCGCCAGCAGCTTGGAGGGGGTTTACGGGGAGCTGTTTTTT. Encoded protein: CASSLEGVYGELFF.

The V gene is TRBV28, the J gene TRBJ1-2; D is uncertain. The CDR3 contains 12 residues. The germline V and J ends were trimmed by 2 bases and 5 bases, with 6 bases remaining between them. Germline V gene lookup returns CDR1 MDHEN and CDR2 SYDVKM. Here the CDR3 reads CASSLTGYGYTF. The CDR3 bases are TGTGCCAGCAGTTTAACCGGTTATGGCTACACCTTC.

CDR3 loop: CASSPGTTDTQYF. The CDR3 nucleotides are TGTGCCAGCAGCCCCGGGACAACAGATACGCAGTATTTT. The chain employs TRBV9 and TRBJ2-3; D perhaps matches TRBD1 (6 bases). There are 13 residues in the CDR3. V lost 4 bases and J lost 3, with 9 bases in between. Germline loops: CDR1 SGDLS, CDR2 YYNGEE.